The clone carrying this T cell receptor (beta chain) was counted a few times. Its antigen is unknown. This entry belongs to a study of HIV-infected children after antiretroviral therapy interruption. Study context: EBV and CMV exposure was recorded in most children. Study outcomes and limitations: Naive CD4+ CDR3 sharing between time points fell after interruption began.

This CDR3 has 14 amino acids. V lost 5 bases, J lost 6 bases, and 3 bases stayed unmatched. The germline V gene has CDR1 MNHEY and CDR2 SVGAGI. The treatment is: PENTA 11 planned treatment interruption arm or continuous ART arm. A 3' RACE protocol on RNA, with unique molecular identifiers, produced the TCR library. A single record per CDR3 protein comes from TCRdb applying MiXCR to the 3' RACE reads. The sample includes approximately 89,000 distinct CDR3 sequences, about 7% of them seen just once. The rearrangement uses TRBV6-5 and TRBJ2-7, with TRBD2 matching over 14 bases. The source material was CD45RA+ CD4+ T cells from PBMCs, pooled from several time points, sampled from a donor given antiretroviral therapy, either interrupted or continuous. Regarding subset: naive CD4+ CD45RA+ CD45RO- T cells. The clonotype originates from a pool of human donors with HIV. DNA of the CDR3: TGTGCCAGCAGTGGGACTAGCGGGAGAATCGAGCAGTACTTC. Its translation: CASSGTSGRIEQYF.